The TCR beta chain described here comes from a study of cytomegalovirus exposure and HLA in healthy donors. Study-level findings and limits: CMV antigen specificity was confirmed in vitro for three CMV-associated chains. Some TCR beta chains (roughly 160 of them) were listed as cytomegalovirus-associated. Subsequent analysis found a tendency for first-cohort TCR clusters to co-occur within the 90 to 150 validation repertoires.

In regard to this clone: As yet, its antigen is unknown.

Sequencing was performed with immunoSEQ multiplex PCR; in TCRdb, only in-frame clones are kept and a portion is missing. The sample lists approximately 65,000 clones, roughly 95% seen once, with more than 3.5% in the top ten. Germline values: CDR1 SGHKS, CDR2 YYEKEE (reference sequence). The J segment lost 7 bases and the V segment lost 5 bases, leaving 12 bases of the junction unmatched. The CDR3 is 15 residues long. From the approximately 120-subject validation cohort, which was separate from the roughly 710-subject first cohort, the donors were drawn. This clonotype originated in a woman aged 18 to 35 in good health and CMV-seropositive. The material sequenced was PBMCs. The V and J genes are TRBV5-5 and TRBJ1-3, with TRBD1 identical over 7 bases. The CDR3 nucleotides read TGTGCCAGCAGTTCGCCGGGACAGCGGCGGAACACCATATATTTT. Translating gives CASSSPGQRRNTIYF.